The T cell receptor beta chain under discussion was sequenced for a study of CD8 T cells in ankylosing spondylitis. Study findings and constraints: Seven or eight highly homologous variants formed a TCR beta motif that appeared characteristic of ankylosing spondylitis blood. In the blood and synovial fluid of reactive arthritis, some motif variants had been previously reported. The authors reported significant enrichment of disease-linked clones in matched ankylosing spondylitis synovial fluid.

This CDR3 has 16 residues. V lost 5 bases to trimming and J lost 2 bases, with 18 bases between them. Germline CDR1 MNHNS, CDR2 SASEGT. At least ten counts were recorded for this clonotype. Its antigen is not known. In making TCR beta libraries, quantitative 5'-RACE with molecular barcodes was used. TCRdb called the 5' RACE reads again in MiXCR, with one record for every CDR3 protein. The sample records 350,000 or so distinct CDR3 sequences, approximately 10% being singletons. The TCR originated in a female donor with ankylosing spondylitis or in good health (not recorded which). The J gene is TRBJ1-1, the V gene TRBV6-1, with unresolved D. Sequenced: blood, either unsorted or a sorted T cell fraction (not recorded which). The CDR3 reads CASSPSGTSLNTEAFF. In nucleotides, the CDR3 is TGTGCCAGCAGTCCTTCGGGCACAAGCTTAAACACTGAAGCTTTCTTT.